This TCR beta chain was documented in a study of CD8 T cells in Susac syndrome. Unmatched junction bases numbered 4, after V lost 5 bases and J lost 7 bases. CDR3 length: 13 amino acids. With random hexamers, 0.5 to 1 ug RNA was reverse transcribed. MiXCR was run by TCRdb on the immunoSEQ multiplex PCR reads, yielding one entry per CDR3 protein. Seen here are about 300,000 distinct CDR3 sequences, 89% observed once, and the top ten hold 0.18%. The chain employs TRBV12-3 or TRBV12-4 and TRBJ2-2; 7 bases are a match to TRBD1. This TCR was recovered from a human donor with multiple sclerosis. Sequencing input: CD8+ T cells from PBMCs. CDR3 DNA sequence: TGTGCCAGCAGTGACAGGGTGGTCGGGGAGCTGTTTTTT. Protein sequence: CASSDRVVGELFF.